This T cell receptor beta chain appears in the sequencing data of a study of vaccination and CD4 T cells after COVID-19. Overall study context: Samples after vaccination came a median around 70 days past dose two, ranging 14 to 241.

TCRdb called the PCR reads again in MiXCR, with one record for every CDR3 protein. In the table there are over 15,000 distinct CDR3 sequences, 66% of which are singletons. The positive PCR dates, which preceded the US Alpha, Beta and Delta variants, fell between March and December 2020. Points from the study as a whole: Convalescent patients gained a median approximately 88% of their reactive clones only post-vaccination.

This clonotype has a single count. Its antigen is still unknown. The V and J ends lost 3 bases and 4 bases respectively, with 12 bases between them. In germline, CDR1 is LGHNA, CDR2 YNFKEQ. The CDR3 has 14 amino acids. This sequence was found in a human donor who had recovered from COVID-19. The chain employs TRBV4-2 and TRBJ1-2, with a tentative D call TRBD1 (6 bases). This sample comprised CD4+ T cells from blood, obtained after SARS-CoV-2 vaccination. The CDR3 protein is CASSQIQGGYGYTF. The CDR3 DNA sequence: TGTGCCAGCAGCCAGATACAGGGAGGCTATGGCTACACCTTC.